A single sample is the source of the 4 T cell receptor beta chains below, sequenced in a study of cytomegalovirus exposure and HLA in healthy donors. Primers included in the PCR were 60 Vbeta and 13 Jbeta primers. Only in-frame clones appear in the TCRdb table, and some are missing; sequencing was by immunoSEQ multiplex PCR. The sample lists fewer than 200,000 clones, about four fifths occurring once. The sample consisted of PBMCs. All receptors derive from a man aged 40-49 years in good health and CMV-seropositive.

On this clone: A read error may produce the germline difference seen at one junction end. This chain links TRBV5-1 with TRBJ2-7; weak D call: TRBD2 (7 bases). This CDR3 has 12 amino acids. The germline gives CDR1 SGHRS, CDR2 YFSETQ. CDR3 bases: TGCGCCAGCAGCCCCGAGGGGGGGACTCCACGATGG. Its protein product is CASSPEGGTPRW.

The chain is built from TRBV5-6 and TRBJ2-1, with 13 bases lining up with TRBD2. The length of the CDR3 is 18 residues. Per the germline V gene, CDR1 is SGHDT and CDR2 is YYEEEE. The J segment lost 0 bases and the V segment lost 5 bases, leaving 8 bases of the junction unmatched. In DNA form, the CDR3 reads TGTGCCAGCAGTACCGGACTAGCGGGGGCCAACTCCTACAATGAGCAGTTCTTC. It translates to CASSTGLAGANSYNEQFF.

A few counts support this clone. Here the CDR3 DNA reads TGTGCCAGCAGCGTACTTCGACAATATAATTCACCCCTCCACTTT. It encodes CASSVLRQYNSPLHF. The rearrangement joins TRBV9 to TRBJ1-6; D gene uncertain. This CDR3 is built from 15 residues. The germline gives CDR1 SGDLS, CDR2 YYNGEE. Trimming took 1 base from V and 4 from J, leaving 9 bases between them. The full variable domain, rest sourced from reference TRBV9 and TRBJ1-6, is DSGVTQTPKHLITATGQRVTLRCSPRSGDLSVYWYQQSLDQGLQFLIQYYNGEERAKGNILERFSAQQFPDLHSELNLSSLELGDSALYFCASSVLRQYNSPLHFGNGTRLTVT.

This chain connects TRBV18 to TRBJ1-5, with 7 bases that match TRBD1. Germline V gene lookup returns CDR1 KGHSH and CDR2 LQKENI. J gave up 1 base and V 3 bases, and 9 bases lay outside the gene matches. CDR3 length equals 17 residues. The DNA of the CDR3 is TGTGCCAGCTCACCCCCGGGAGGGGGCGTAAGCAATCAGCCCCAGCATTTT. Amino acid sequence: CASSPPGGGVSNQPQHF.